Listed below are T cell receptor beta chains from one sample, sequenced in a study of OX40 agonist ivuxolimab in advanced cancers. The method was immunoSEQ multiplex PCR; TCRdb's version includes in-frame clones alone and lacks a portion of them. The sample shows tens of thousands of clones, about 90% of them seen only once. This sample comprised CD4+ or CD8+ T cells sorted from blood, obtained in a trial of the OX40 agonist ivuxolimab. The receptors were gathered from an adult with an advanced solid tumor such as melanoma, head and neck, liver or kidney cancer. Each CDR3 is given with its conserved first and last residue. D genes are given only for firm matches. Size is stated for part of the rows, as once, few or many counts, or as a class when the clone is expanded.

size,V,D,length,J,CDR3,DNA
-,TRBV11-2,TRBD2,16,TRBJ2-1,CASSPELTSGGDEQFF,TGTGCCAGCAGCCCTGAGCTGACTAGCGGGGGCGATGAGCAGTTCTTC
-,TRBV30,-,14,TRBJ1-6,CAWSVGHTDSPLHF,TGTGCCTGGAGTGTAGGACATACAGATTCACCCCTCCACTTT
-,TRBV19,-,13,TRBJ2-1,CASSTPSGWEQFF,TGTGCCAGTAGTACGCCCTCCGGTTGGGAGCAGTTCTTC
once,TRBV13,-,15,TRBJ2-2,CASSSRDGNTGELFF,TGTGCCAGCAGCTCGCGGGACGGAAACACCGGGGAGCTGTTTTTT
-,TRBV11-3,-,15,TRBJ1-1,CASSLARGLNTEAFF,TGTGCCAGCAGCTTAGCGCGCGGGCTGAACACTGAAGCTTTCTTT
-,TRBV7-9,-,15,TRBJ1-1,CASSLSPDQRGWAFF,TGTGCCAGCAGCCTCTCCCCGGACCAGAGGGGTTGGGCTTTCTTT
-,TRBV6-1,-,15,TRBJ2-1,CASTPWGQGFNEQFF,TGTGCCAGCACCCCTTGGGGGCAGGGGTTCAATGAGCAGTTCTTC
-,TRBV27,-,14,TRBJ2-7,CASRQAAGFYEQYF,TGTGCCAGCAGGCAGGCGGCGGGGTTCTACGAGCAGTACTTC
-,TRBV7-9,-,13,TRBJ2-1,CASSLGLQNEQFF,TGTGCCAGCAGCTTAGGGCTCCAGAATGAGCAGTTCTTC
-,TRBV5-1,TRBD1,14,TRBJ2-7,CASSFDRELNEQYF,TGCGCCAGCAGCTTTGACAGGGAGCTGAACGAGCAGTACTTC
-,TRBV30,-,10,TRBJ2-7,CAWSGEVQYF,TGTGCCTGGAGTGGGGAGGTACAGTACTTC
-,TRBV11-3,TRBD1,17,TRBJ1-1,CASSLGGQGAVGTEAFF,TGTGCCAGCAGCTTAGGGGGACAGGGGGCGGTTGGGACTGAAGCTTTCTTT
-,TRBV6-4,TRBD1,14,TRBJ2-5,CASSDRDSLETQYF,TGTGCCAGCAGTGACCGGGACAGCCTAGAGACCCAGTACTTC